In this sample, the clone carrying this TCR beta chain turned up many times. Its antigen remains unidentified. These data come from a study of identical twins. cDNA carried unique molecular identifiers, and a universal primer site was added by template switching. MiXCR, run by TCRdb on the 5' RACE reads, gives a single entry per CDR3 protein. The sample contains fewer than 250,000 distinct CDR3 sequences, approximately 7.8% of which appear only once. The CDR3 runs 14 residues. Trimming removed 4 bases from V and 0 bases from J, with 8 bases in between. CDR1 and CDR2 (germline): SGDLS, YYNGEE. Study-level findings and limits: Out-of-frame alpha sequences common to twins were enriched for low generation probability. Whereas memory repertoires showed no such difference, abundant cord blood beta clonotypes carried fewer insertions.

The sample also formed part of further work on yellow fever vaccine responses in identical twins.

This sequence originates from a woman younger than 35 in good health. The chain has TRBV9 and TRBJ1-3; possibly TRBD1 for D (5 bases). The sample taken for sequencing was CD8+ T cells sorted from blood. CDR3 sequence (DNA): TGTGCCAGCAGCAAAGGGGACTCTGGAAACACCATATATTTT. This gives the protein CASSKGDSGNTIYF.